This section outlines one T cell receptor beta chain sequence together with its context. The germline V gene has CDR1 MGHRA and CDR2 YSYEKL. This CDR3 comprises 17 residues. V was clipped by 3 bases and J by 4 bases; unmatched bases: 11. These data originate in a study of blood T cell repertoires in COVID-19. Study summary: Acute and convalescent COVID-19 samples came from the United States, Italy and Spain. PBMCs, B-cell-depleted T cells, or T cells provided the cDNA or gDNA that made up the material.

Original methodology: Nucleated cell number was recorded as an estimate derived from reference gene primer amplification. Libraries were prepared by immunoSEQ multiplex PCR; TCRdb keeps only in-frame clonotypes and omits some of them. V and J calls plus clone size are reproduced from that table; the DNA served to infer D and trimming. The table lists under 500,000 clones, around 89% of them singletons. Material: peripheral blood. The rearrangement joins TRBV4-1 to TRBJ2-3; 9 bases align to TRBD1. The sequence came from a woman younger than 45 with acute or convalescent COVID-19. CDR3 DNA sequence: TGCGCCAGCAGCCATTCCGACCGGGACAGGGTCCCAGATACGCAGTATTTT. It is translated as CASSHSDRDRVPDTQYF.